Presented here are 13 T cell receptor beta chains from one specimen sequenced in a study of blood T cell repertoires in COVID-19. Sequencing used immunoSEQ multiplex PCR; TCRdb keeps in-frame clones, though not all of them. In the table there are some 220,000 clones, about nine tenths of which are singletons. Sequenced input: peripheral blood. These receptors originate from a man younger than 45 with COVID-19, enrolled during active disease.

V gene TRBV27 combines with J gene TRBJ1-6, with no clear D. From germline, CDR1 is MNHEY and CDR2 SMNVEV (reference sequence). The CDR3 has 13 residues. V dropped 8 bases and J dropped 6 bases, with 11 bases sitting between them. The CDR3 DNA sequence: TGTGCCAGCGGTCAGTCGGGTAATTCACCCCTCCACTTT. Translated: CASGQSGNSPLHF.

V and J are TRBV5-1 and TRBJ2-3; 9 bases map to TRBD2. The J segment lost 0 bases and the V segment lost 4 bases, leaving 9 bases of the junction unmatched. The CDR3 has 17 amino acids. Per the germline V gene, CDR1 is SGHRS and CDR2 is YFSETQ. This CDR3 reads CASSLAGSNPSTDTQYF. CDR3 coding DNA: TGCGCCAGCAGCCTAGCGGGGTCCAACCCTAGCACAGATACGCAGTATTTT.

The gene calls are TRBV19 and TRBJ2-1, with 8 bases lining up with TRBD2. V was clipped by 2 bases and J by 0 bases; unmatched bases: 12. CDR3 size: 19 residues. Germline CDR1 is LNHDA and CDR2 is SQIVND (reference sequence). CDR3 coding DNA: TGTGCCAGTAGTATAAGCAAGCGGGGGCCCGTGAACTCCTACAATGAGCAGTTCTTC. Translation: CASSISKRGPVNSYNEQFF.

This rearrangement joins TRBV7-9 to TRBJ2-2; D possibly corresponds to TRBD1 (7 bases). Germline CDR1 reads SEHNR; CDR2 reads FQNEAQ (reference sequence). The CDR3 is 16 amino acids. V shed 4 bases and J shed 1 base, with 13 bases lying between them. CDR3 bases: TGTGCCAGCAGCTCGGCAGGGGGGTGGAACACCGGGGAGCTGTTTTTT. Translating it yields CASSSAGGWNTGELFF.

The rearrangement uses TRBV27 and TRBJ2-7, with no clear D. The CDR3 is 15 amino acids. V was shortened by 3 bases and J by 2 bases, with 14 bases between the two germline ends. CDR1 MNHEY and CDR2 SMNVEV come from the germline V gene (reference sequence). The CDR3 region is CASSFQTSPAYEQYF. CDR3 sequence (DNA): TGTGCCAGCAGTTTTCAGACTTCCCCTGCCTACGAGCAGTACTTC.

This chain joins TRBV6-6 and TRBJ2-5; D gene ambiguous. CDR3 length: 13 amino acids. The germline V and J ends were trimmed by 4 bases and 2 bases, with 8 bases remaining between them. Germline V gene data show CDR1 as MNHNY and CDR2 as SVGAGI (reference sequence). CDR3 in amino acids: CASSSTFQETQYF. The CDR3 bases are TGTGCCAGCAGTTCGACATTTCAAGAGACCCAGTACTTC.

The chain employs TRBV4-2 and TRBJ1-2, with D uncertain. This CDR3 spans 16 amino acids. V was shortened by 1 base and J by 6 bases, with 18 bases between the two germline ends. CDR1 and CDR2 (germline): LGHNA, YNFKEQ. The CDR3 loop reads CASSQGDAGSIHGYTF. Written as DNA, the CDR3 is TGTGCCAGCAGCCAAGGTGATGCGGGGTCCATACATGGCTACACCTTC.

J is TRBJ2-2 and V is TRBV5-5, with D unresolved. The CDR3 consists of 13 residues. The V gene lost 2 bases and the J gene lost 6 bases, with 8 bases spanning the gap. Germline V gene lookup returns CDR1 SGHKS and CDR2 YYEKEE (reference sequence). This CDR3 is CASSFSLAGELFF. In DNA form, the CDR3 reads TGTGCCAGCAGCTTTAGTCTCGCCGGGGAGCTGTTTTTT.

J is TRBJ1-2 and V is TRBV5-5; D not resolved. The CDR3 has 12 amino acids. Per germline, CDR1 SGHKS and CDR2 YYEKEE (reference sequence). The ends were cut back, 0 bases at V and 9 bases at J, with 9 bases in the middle. The CDR3 region is CASSLAQRSYTF. The CDR3 DNA reads as TGTGCCAGCAGCTTGGCGCAGAGGAGCTACACCTTC. The full variable domain, in which reference TRBV5-5 and TRBJ1-2 provide the parts outside the CDR3, is DAGVTQSPTHLIKTRGQQVTLRCSPISGHKSVSWYQQVLGQGPQFIFQYYEKEERGRGNFPDRFSARQFPNYSSELNVNALLLGDSALYLCASSLAQRSYTFGSGTRLTVV.

This sequence joins TRBV11-2 and TRBJ1-6, with D possibly TRBD1 on 5 matching bases. With 4 bases removed from V and 9 bases from J, the gap between germline ends came to 19 bases. CDR1 SGHAT and CDR2 FQNNGV come from the germline V gene. CDR3 length equals 16 residues. The DNA of the CDR3 is TGTGCCAGCAGCTCCGGCCGCCGGGAGAGGGGTTCACCCCTCCACTTT. Translated, it gives CASSSGRRERGSPLHF.

V and J are TRBV27 and TRBJ1-2, with 7 bases aligning to TRBD1. The CDR3 spans 14 residues. V lost 6 bases, J lost 8 bases, and 12 bases stayed unmatched. Germline CDR1 and CDR2: MNHEY and SMNVEV (reference sequence). CDR3 sequence (DNA): TGTGCCAGCAGACAGACAGGGACCCCTCGGGGCTACACCTTC. It encodes CASRQTGTPRGYTF.

The genes are TRBV19 and TRBJ2-7, with D possibly matching TRBD2 (6 bases). Trimming removed 5 bases at V and 3 bases at J, with 17 bases between. Germline lookup yields CDR1 LNHDA and CDR2 SQIVND (reference sequence). CDR3 length equals 15 residues. In DNA form, the CDR3 reads TGTGCCAGTAGTCCAGACCCCGGGGGTTACTACGAGCAGTACTTC. Protein: CASSPDPGGYYEQYF. The entire variable domain, with the rest obtained from reference TRBV19 and TRBJ2-7, is as follows: DGGITQSPKYLFRKEGQNVTLSCEQNLNHDAMYWYRQDPGQGLRLIYYSQIVNDFQKGDIAEGYSVSREKKESFPLTVTSAQKNPTAFYLCASSPDPGGYYEQYFGPGTRLTVT.

The CDR3 region has the DNA TGTGCCTCCAGGAAAGGATTTGCAACTAATGAAAAACTGTTTTTT. As protein: CASRKGFATNEKLFF. The chain recombines TRBV7-2 with TRBJ1-4; D is undetermined. Germline CDR1 SGHTA, CDR2 FQGNSA. CDR3 length: 15 residues. The V end lost 11 bases, the J end lost 0 bases, and 16 bases lay between the germline ends.